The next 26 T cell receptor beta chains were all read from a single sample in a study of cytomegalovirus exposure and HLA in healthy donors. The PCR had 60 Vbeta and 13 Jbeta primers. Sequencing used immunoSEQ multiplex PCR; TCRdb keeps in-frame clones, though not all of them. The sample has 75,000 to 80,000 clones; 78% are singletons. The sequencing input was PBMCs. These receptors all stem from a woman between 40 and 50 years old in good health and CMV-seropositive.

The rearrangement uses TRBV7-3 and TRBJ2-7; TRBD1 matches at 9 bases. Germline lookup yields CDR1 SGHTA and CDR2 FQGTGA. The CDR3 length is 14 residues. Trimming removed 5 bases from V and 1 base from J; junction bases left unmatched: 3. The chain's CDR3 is CASSDGTGSYEQYF. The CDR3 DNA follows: TGTGCCAGCAGCGACGGGACAGGGTCCTACGAGCAGTACTTC.

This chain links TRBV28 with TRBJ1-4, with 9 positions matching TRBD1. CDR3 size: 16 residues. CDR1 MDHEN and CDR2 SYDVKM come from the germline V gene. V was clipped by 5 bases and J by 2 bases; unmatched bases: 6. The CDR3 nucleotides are TGTGCCAGCAGTAAGGGACAGGGCATGACTAATGAAAAACTGTTTTTT. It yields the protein CASSKGQGMTNEKLFF. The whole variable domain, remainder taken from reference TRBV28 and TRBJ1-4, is DVKVTQSSRYLVKRTGEKVFLECVQDMDHENMFWYRQDPGLGLRLIYFSYDVKMKEKGDIPEGYSVSREKKERFSLILESASTNQTSMYLCASSKGQGMTNEKLFFGSGTQLSVL.

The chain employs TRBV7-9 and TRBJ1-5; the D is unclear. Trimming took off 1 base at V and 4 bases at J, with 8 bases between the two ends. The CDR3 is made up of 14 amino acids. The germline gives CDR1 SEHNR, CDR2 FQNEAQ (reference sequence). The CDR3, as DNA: TGTGCCAGCAGCTTAGATGTCGGGAATCAGCCCCAGCATTTT. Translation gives CASSLDVGNQPQHF. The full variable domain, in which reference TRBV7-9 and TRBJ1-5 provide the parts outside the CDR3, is DTGVSQNPRHKITKRGQNVTFRCDPISEHNRLYWYRQTLGQGPEFLTYFQNEAQLEKSRLLSDRFSAERPKGSFSTLEIQRTEQGDSAMYLCASSLDVGNQPQHFGDGTRLSIL.

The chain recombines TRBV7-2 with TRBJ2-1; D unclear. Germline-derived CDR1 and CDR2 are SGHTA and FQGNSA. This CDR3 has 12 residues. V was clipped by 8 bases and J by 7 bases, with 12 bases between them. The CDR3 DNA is TGTGCCAGCGGCTCGACACGGAATGAGCAGTTCTTC. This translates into CASGSTRNEQFF.

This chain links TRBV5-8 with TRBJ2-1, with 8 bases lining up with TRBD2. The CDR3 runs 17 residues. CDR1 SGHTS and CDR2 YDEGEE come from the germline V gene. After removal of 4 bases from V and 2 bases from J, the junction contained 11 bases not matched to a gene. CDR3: CASSRRLGRGAYNEQFF. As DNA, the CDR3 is TGTGCCAGCAGCCGCCGGCTTGGGCGGGGGGCCTACAATGAGCAGTTCTTC.

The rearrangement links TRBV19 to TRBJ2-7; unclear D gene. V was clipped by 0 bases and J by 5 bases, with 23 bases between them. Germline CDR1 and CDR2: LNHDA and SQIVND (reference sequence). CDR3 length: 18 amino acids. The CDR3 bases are TGTGCCAGTAGTATAGATGGTGGCAGCTCACGGAGCGTCCACGAGCAGTACTTC. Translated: CASSIDGGSSRSVHEQYF.

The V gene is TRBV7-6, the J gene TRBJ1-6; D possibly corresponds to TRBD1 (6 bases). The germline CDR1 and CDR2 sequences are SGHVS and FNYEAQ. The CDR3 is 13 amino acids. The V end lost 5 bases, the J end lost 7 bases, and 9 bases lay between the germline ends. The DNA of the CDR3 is TGTGCCAGCAGCCCGGGGGGCAATTCACCCCTCCACTTT. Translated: CASSPGGNSPLHF.

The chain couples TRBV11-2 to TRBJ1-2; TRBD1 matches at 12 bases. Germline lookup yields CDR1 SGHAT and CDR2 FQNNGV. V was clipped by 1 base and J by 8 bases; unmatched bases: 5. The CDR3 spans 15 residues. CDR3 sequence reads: CASSLGGQGAWGYTF. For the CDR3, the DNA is TGTGCCAGCAGCTTAGGGGGACAGGGGGCGTGGGGCTACACCTTC.

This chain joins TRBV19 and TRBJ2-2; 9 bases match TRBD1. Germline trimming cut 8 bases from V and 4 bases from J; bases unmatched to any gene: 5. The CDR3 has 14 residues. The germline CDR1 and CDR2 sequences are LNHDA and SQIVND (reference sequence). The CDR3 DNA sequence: TGTGCCAGTTTAAGGACAGGGGCCACCGGGGAGCTGTTTTTT. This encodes CASLRTGATGELFF.

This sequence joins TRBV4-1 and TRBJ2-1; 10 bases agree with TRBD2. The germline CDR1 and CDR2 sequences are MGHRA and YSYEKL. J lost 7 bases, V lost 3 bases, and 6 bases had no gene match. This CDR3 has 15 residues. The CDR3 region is CASSHRLAGVNEQFF. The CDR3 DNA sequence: TGCGCCAGCAGCCACCGGCTAGCGGGGGTTAATGAGCAGTTCTTC.

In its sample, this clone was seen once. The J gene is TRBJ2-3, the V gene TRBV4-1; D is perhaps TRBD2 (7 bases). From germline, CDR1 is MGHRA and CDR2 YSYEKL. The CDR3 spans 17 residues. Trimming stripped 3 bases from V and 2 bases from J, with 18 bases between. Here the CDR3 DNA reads TGCGCCAGCAGCCATCCCCCACAACGGGGGGCCACAGATACGCAGTATTTT. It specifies CASSHPPQRGATDTQYF.

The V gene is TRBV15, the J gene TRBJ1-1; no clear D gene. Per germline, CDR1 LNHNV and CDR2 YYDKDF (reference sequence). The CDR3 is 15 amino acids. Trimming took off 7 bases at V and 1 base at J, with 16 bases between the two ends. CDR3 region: CATTDTGRPNTEAFF. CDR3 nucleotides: TGTGCCACCACGGATACGGGGAGGCCGAACACTGAAGCTTTCTTT.

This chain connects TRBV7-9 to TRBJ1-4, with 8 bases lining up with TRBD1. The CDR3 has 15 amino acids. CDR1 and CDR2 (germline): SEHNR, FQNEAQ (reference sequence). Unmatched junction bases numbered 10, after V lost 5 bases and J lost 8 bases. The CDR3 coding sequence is TGTGCCAGCAGCACCCCGACAGGGGATGGGGAAAAACTGTTTTTT. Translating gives CASSTPTGDGEKLFF.

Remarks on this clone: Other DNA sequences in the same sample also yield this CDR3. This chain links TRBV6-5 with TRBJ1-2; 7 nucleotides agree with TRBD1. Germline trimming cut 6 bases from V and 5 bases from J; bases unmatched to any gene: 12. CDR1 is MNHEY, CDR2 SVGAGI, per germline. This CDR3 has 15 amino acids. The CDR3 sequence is CASSLTQGTFYGYTF. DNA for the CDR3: TGTGCCAGCAGCCTTACACAGGGGACCTTTTATGGCTACACCTTC.

CDR3 bases: TGCAGCGTTGACCGGACTTTCGAGGCTTTCTTT. Amino acid sequence: CSVDRTFEAFF. The chain couples TRBV29-1 to TRBJ1-1; D call uncertain. Deletions cut 3 bases from V and 11 bases from J, with 13 bases between. Germline V gene sequence: CDR1 SQVTM, CDR2 ANQGSEA. The CDR3 loop spans 11 amino acids.

The CDR3 DNA reads as TGTGCCAGCAGTTCCCTGGTGGGAAGGGGGAGCTCCTACAATGAGCAGTTCTTC. Protein product: CASSSLVGRGSSYNEQFF. J is TRBJ2-1 and V is TRBV28, with a weak D call TRBD1 (6 bases). V gave up 4 bases and J gave up 0 bases, with 19 bases separating them. The germline V gene encodes CDR1 MDHEN and CDR2 SYDVKM. This CDR3 region has 18 residues.

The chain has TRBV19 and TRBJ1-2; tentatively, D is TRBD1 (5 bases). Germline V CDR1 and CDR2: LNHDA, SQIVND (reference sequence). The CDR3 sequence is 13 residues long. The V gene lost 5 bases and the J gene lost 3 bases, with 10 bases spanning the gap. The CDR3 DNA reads TGTGCCAGTAGTTTCCCAGGGTACTATGGCTACACCTTC. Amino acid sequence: CASSFPGYYGYTF.

The CDR3 DNA is TGTGCCTGGAGGGGTTGGGAGCAAGCAGGCTCACCCCTCCACTTT. Its translation: CAWRGWEQAGSPLHF. The genes are TRBV30 and TRBJ1-6; no clear D gene. Trimming took 3 bases from V and 10 from J, leaving 19 bases between them. Germline values: CDR1 GTSNPN, CDR2 SVGIG (reference sequence). The CDR3 has 15 amino acids. Based on the CDR3 plus reference TRBV30 and TRBJ1-6, the full variable domain is SQTIHQWPATLVQPVGSPLSLECTVEGTSNPNLYWYRQAAGRGLQLLFYSVGIGQISSEVPQNLSASRPQDRQFILSSKKLLLSDSGFYLCAWRGWEQAGSPLHFGNGTRLTVT.

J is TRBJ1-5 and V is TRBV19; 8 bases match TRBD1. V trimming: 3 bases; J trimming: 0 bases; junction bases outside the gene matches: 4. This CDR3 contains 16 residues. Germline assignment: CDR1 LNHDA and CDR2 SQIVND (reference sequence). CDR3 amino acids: CASSMTGVYSNQPQHF. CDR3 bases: TGTGCCAGTAGTATGACAGGGGTTTATAGCAATCAGCCCCAGCATTTT. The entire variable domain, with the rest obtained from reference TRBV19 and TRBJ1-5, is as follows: DGGITQSPKYLFRKEGQNVTLSCEQNLNHDAMYWYRQDPGQGLRLIYYSQIVNDFQKGDIAEGYSVSREKKESFPLTVTSAQKNPTAFYLCASSMTGVYSNQPQHFGDGTRLSIL.

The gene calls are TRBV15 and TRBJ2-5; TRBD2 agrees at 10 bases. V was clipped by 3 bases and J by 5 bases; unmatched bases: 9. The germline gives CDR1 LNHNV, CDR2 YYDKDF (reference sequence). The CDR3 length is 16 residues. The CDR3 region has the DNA TGTGCCACCAGCAGTATTTACGGGACTAGCGTTGAGACCCAGTACTTC. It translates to CATSSIYGTSVETQYF.

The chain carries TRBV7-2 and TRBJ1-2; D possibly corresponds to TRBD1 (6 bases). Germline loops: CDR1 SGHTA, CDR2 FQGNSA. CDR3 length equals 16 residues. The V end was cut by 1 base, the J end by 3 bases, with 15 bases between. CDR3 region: CASSLVSGQGYYGYTF. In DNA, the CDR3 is TGTGCCAGCAGCTTAGTGAGTGGGCAGGGGTACTATGGCTACACCTTC.

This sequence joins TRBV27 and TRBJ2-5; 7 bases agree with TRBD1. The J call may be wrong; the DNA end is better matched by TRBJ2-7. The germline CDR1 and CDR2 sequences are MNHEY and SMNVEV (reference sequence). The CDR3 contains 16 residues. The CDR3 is CASSFIYRGLGNEQYF. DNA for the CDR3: TGTGCCAGCAGTTTCATATACAGGGGCCTTGGGAACGAGCAGTACTTC.

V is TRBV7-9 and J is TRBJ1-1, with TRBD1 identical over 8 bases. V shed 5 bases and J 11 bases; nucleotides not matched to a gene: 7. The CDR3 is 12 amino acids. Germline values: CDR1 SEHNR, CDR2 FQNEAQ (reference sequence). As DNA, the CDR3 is TGTGCCAGCAGCCCAGGAGGACAGGGCGCTTTCTTT. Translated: CASSPGGQGAFF.

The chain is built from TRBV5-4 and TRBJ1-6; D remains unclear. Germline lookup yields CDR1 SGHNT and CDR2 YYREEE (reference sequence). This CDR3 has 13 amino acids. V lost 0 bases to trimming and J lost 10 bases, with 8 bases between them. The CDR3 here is CASSLDLYSPLHF. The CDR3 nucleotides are TGTGCCAGCAGCTTGGACTTATACTCACCCCTCCACTTT. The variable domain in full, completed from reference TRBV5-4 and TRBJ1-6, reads ETGVTQSPTHLIKTRGQQVTLRCSSQSGHNTVSWYQQALGQGPQFIFQYYREEENGRGNFPPRFSGLQFPNYSSELNVNALELDDSALYLCASSLDLYSPLHFGNGTRLTVT.

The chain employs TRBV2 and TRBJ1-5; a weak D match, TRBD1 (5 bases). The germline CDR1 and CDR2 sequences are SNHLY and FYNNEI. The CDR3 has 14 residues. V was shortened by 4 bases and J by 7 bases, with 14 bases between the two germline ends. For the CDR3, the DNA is TGTGCCAGCAGTGCTATAAAGGGGTTGCAGCCCCAGCATTTT. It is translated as CASSAIKGLQPQHF.

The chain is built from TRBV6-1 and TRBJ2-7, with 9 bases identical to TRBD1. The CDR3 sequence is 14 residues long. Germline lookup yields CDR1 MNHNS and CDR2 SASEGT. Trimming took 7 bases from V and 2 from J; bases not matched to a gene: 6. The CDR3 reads CASIGDREPYEQYF. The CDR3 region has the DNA TGTGCCAGCATAGGGGACAGGGAACCCTACGAGCAGTACTTC.